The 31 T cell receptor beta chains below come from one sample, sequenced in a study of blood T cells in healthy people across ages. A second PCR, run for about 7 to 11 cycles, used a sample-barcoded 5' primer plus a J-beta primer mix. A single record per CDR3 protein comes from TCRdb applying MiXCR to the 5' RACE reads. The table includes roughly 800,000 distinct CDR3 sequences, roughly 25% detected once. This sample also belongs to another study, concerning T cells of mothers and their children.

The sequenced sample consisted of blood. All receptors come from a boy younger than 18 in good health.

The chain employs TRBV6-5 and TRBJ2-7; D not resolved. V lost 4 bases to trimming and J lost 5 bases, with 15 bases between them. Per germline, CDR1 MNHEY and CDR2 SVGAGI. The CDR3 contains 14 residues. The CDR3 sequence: CASSSTRLTNEQYF. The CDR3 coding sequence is TGTGCCAGCAGTTCCACACGCCTAACCAACGAGCAGTACTTC.

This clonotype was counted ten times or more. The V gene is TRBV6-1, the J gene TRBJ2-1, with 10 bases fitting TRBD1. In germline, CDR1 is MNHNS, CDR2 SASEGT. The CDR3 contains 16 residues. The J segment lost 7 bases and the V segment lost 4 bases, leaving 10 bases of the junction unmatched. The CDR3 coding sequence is TGTGCCAGCAGTGGCGTACCGGGACAGGGGATAAATGAGCAGTTCTTC. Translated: CASSGVPGQGINEQFF.

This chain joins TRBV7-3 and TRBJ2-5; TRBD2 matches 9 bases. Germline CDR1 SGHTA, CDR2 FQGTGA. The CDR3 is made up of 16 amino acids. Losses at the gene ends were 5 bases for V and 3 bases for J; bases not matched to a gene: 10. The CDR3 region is CASSPGTSNMEETQYF. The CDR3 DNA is TGTGCCAGCAGCCCCGGGACTAGCAATATGGAAGAGACCCAGTACTTC.

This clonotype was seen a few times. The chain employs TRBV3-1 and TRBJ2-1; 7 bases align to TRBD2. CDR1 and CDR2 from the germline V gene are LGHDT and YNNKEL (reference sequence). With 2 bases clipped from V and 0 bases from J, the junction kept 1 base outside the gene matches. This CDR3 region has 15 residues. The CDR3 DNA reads TGTGCCAGCAGCCAACGCGGGAGCTCCTACAATGAGCAGTTCTTC. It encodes CASSQRGSSYNEQFF.

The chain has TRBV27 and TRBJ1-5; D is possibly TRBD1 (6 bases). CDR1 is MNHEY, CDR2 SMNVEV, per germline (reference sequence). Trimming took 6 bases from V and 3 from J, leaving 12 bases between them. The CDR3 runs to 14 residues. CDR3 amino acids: CASRHTGHNQPQHF. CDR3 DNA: TGTGCCAGCAGACATACAGGGCACAATCAGCCCCAGCATTTT.

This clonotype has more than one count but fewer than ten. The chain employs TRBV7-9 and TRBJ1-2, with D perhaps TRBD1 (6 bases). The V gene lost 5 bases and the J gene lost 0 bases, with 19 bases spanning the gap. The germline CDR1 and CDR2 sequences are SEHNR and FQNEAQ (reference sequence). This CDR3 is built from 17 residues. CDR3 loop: CASSTPEGDKANYGYTF. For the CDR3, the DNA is TGTGCCAGCAGCACCCCCGAAGGGGACAAGGCTAACTATGGCTACACCTTC. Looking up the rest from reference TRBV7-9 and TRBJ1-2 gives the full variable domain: DTGVSQNPRHKITKRGQNVTFRCDPISEHNRLYWYRQTLGQGPEFLTYFQNEAQLEKSRLLSDRFSAERPKGSFSTLEIQRTEQGDSAMYLCASSTPEGDKANYGYTFGSGTRLTVV.

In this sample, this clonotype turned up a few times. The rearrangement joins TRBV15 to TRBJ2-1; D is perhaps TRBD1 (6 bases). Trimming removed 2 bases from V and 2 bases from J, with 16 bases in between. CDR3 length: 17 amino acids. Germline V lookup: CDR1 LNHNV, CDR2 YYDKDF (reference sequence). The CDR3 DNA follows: TGTGCCACCAGCAGAACTAATACAGGGACCCCCTACAATGAGCAGTTCTTC. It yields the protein CATSRTNTGTPYNEQFF.

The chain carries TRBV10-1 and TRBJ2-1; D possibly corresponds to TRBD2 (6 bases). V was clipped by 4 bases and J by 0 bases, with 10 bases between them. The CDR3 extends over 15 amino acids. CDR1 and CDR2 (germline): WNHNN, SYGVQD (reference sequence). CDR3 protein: CASSGSGSSYNEQFF. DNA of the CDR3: TGCGCCAGCAGTGGTAGCGGCAGCTCCTACAATGAGCAGTTCTTC.

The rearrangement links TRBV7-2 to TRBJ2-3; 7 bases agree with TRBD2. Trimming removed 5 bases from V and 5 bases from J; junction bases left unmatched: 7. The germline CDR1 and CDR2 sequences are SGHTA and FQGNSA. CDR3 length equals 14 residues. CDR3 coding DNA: TGTGCCAGCAGCACCCGCACGGGGGGAGATACGCAGTATTTT. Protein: CASSTRTGGDTQYF. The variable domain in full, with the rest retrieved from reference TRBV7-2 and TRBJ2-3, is GAGVSQSPSNKVTEKGKDVELRCDPISGHTALYWYRQSLGQGLEFLIYFQGNSAPDKSGLPSDRFSAERTGGSVSTLTIQRTQQEDSAVYLCASSTRTGGDTQYFGPGTRLTVL.

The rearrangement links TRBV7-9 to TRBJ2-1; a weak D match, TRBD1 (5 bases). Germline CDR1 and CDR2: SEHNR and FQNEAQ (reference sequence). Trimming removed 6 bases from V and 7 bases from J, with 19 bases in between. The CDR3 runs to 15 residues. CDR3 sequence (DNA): TGTGCCAGCAGTCCCAGGGTATCGACTCGTAATGAGCAGTTCTTC. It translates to CASSPRVSTRNEQFF.

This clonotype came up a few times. The CDR3 DNA sequence: TGTGCCAGCTCACCGTTAACAGAAATTCCCTACGAGCAGTACTTC. Translating it yields CASSPLTEIPYEQYF. This chain connects TRBV18 to TRBJ2-7; D not resolved. The CDR3 is 15 amino acids. CDR1 is KGHSH and CDR2 is LQKENI in the germline V gene. The V and J ends lost 3 bases and 2 bases respectively, with 14 bases between them.

CDR3 sequence: CASGVSGETQYF. DNA for the CDR3: TGTGCCAGCGGAGTCTCGGGAGAGACCCAGTACTTC. The chain is built from TRBV27 and TRBJ2-5, with D unresolved. Trimming removed 8 bases at V and 4 bases at J, with 11 bases between. Germline V gives CDR1 MNHEY, CDR2 SMNVEV (reference sequence). The CDR3 length is 12 residues.

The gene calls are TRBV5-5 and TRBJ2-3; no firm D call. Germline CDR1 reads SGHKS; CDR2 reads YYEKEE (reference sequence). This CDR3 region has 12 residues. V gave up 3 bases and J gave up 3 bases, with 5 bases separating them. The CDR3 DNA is TGTGCCAGCAGCTCCGTGACAGATACGCAGTATTTT. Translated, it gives CASSSVTDTQYF.

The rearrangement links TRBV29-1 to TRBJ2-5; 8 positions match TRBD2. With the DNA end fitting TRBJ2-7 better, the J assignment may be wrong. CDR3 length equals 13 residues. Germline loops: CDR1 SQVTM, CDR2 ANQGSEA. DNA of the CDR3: TGCAGCGTTGCCCTAGCGGGCCTCGGCGAGCAGTACTTC. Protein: CSVALAGLGEQYF.

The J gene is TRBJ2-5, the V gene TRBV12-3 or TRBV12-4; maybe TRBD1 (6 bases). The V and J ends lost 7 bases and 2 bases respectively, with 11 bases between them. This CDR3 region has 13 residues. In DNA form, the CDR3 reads TGTGCCAGCACCGAGACAGGACAAGAGACCCAGTACTTC. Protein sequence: CASTETGQETQYF.

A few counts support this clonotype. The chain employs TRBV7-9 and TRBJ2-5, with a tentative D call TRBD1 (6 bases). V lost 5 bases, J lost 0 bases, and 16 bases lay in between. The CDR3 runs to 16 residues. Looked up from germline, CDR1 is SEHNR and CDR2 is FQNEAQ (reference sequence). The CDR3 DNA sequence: TGTGCCAGCAGCCCCAGTTTGGGGGCTAACCAAGAGACCCAGTACTTC. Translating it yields CASSPSLGANQETQYF. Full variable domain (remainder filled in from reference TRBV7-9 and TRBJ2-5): DTGVSQNPRHKITKRGQNVTFRCDPISEHNRLYWYRQTLGQGPEFLTYFQNEAQLEKSRLLSDRFSAERPKGSFSTLEIQRTEQGDSAMYLCASSPSLGANQETQYFGPGTRLLVL.

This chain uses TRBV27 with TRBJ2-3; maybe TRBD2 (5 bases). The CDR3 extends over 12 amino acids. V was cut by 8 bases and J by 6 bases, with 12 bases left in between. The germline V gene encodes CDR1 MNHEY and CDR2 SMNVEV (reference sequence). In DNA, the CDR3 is TGTGCCAGCTACGCGGGCCCCGATACGCAGTATTTT. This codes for CASYAGPDTQYF.

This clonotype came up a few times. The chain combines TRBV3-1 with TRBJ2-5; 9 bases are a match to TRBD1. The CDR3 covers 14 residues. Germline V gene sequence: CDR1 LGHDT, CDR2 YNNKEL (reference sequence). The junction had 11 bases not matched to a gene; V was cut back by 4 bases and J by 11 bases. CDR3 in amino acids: CASSPGQGPEEQYF. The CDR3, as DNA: TGTGCCAGCAGCCCCGGACAGGGGCCTGAAGAGCAGTACTTC.

CDR3 nucleotide sequence: TGTGCCAGCAGACAGGGGGACTCTGGAAACACCATATATTTT. It is translated as CASRQGDSGNTIYF. V gene TRBV12-3 or TRBV12-4 combines with J gene TRBJ1-3, with 8 bases fitting TRBD1. The CDR3 covers 14 residues. V was clipped by 6 bases and J by 0 bases; unmatched bases: 1.

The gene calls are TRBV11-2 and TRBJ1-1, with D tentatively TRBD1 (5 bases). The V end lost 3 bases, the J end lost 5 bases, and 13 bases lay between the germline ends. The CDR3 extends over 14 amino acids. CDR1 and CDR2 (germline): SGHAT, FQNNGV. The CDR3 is CASSFLGVGTEAFF. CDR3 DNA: TGTGCCAGCAGCTTTTTGGGGGTAGGGACTGAAGCTTTCTTT.

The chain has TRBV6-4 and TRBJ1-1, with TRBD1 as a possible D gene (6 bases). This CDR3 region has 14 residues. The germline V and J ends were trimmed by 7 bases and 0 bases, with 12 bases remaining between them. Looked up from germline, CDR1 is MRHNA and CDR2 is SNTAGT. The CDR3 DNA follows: TGTGCCAGCAAGGCAGGGGCCTTGAACACTGAAGCTTTCTTT. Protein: CASKAGALNTEAFF.

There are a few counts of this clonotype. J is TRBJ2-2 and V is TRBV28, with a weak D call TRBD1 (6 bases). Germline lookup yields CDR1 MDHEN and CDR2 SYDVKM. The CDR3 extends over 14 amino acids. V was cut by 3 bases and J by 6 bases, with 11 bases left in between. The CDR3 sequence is CASSFFTGPGELFF. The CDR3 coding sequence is TGTGCCAGCAGTTTCTTTACAGGGCCCGGGGAGCTGTTTTTT.

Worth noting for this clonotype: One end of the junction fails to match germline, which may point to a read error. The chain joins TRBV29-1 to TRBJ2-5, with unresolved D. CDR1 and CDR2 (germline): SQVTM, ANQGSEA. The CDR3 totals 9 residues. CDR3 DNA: TGCAGCGTTGGGGCAGCGACTGTTTTC. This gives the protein CSVGAATVF.

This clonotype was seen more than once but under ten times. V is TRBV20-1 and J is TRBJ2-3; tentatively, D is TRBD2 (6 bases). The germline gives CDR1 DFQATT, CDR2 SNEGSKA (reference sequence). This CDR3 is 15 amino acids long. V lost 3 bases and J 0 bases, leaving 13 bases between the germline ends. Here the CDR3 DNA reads TGCAGTGCTAGGGAGGGCAGCTCCAGCACAGATACGCAGTATTTT. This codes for CSAREGSSSTDTQYF.

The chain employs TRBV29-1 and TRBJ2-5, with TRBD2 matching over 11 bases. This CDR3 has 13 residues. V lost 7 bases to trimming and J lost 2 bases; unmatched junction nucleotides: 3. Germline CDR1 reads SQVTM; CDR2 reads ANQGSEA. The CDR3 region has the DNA TGCAGCGCACCTAGCGGGGGGCAAGAGACCCAGTACTTC. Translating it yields CSAPSGGQETQYF.

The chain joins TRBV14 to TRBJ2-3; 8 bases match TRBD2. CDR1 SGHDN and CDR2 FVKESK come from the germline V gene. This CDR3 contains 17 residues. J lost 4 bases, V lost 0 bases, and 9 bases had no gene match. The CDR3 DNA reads TGTGCCAGCAGCCAAGATCGTGGACTAGCTGTAGCAGATACGCAGTATTTT. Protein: CASSQDRGLAVADTQYF.

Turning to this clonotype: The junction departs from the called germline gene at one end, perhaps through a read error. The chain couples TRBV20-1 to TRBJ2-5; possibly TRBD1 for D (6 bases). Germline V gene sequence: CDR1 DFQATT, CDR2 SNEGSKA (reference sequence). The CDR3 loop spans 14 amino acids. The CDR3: CSANGDGGQGTQYF. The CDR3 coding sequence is TGCAGTGCCAACGGGGATGGGGGACAAGGGACCCAGTACTTC.

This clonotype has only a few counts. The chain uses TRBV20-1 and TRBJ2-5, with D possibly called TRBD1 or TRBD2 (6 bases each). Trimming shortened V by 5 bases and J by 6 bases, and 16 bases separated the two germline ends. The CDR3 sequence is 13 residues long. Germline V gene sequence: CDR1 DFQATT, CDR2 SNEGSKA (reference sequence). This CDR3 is CSAGLQGWKTQYF. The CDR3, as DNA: TGCAGTGCTGGACTACAGGGTTGGAAGACCCAGTACTTC.

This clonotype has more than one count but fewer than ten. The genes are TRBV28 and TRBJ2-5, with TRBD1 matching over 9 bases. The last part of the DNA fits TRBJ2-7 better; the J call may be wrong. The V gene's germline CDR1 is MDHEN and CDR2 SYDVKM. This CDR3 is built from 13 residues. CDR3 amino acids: CASSGTGRDEQYF. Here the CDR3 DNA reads TGTGCCAGCAGCGGGACAGGGCGGGACGAGCAGTACTTC.

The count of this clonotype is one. CDR3 residues: CASIKAGTGLNEQFF. CDR3 DNA: TGTGCCAGCATTAAGGCCGGGACAGGGTTAAATGAGCAGTTCTTC. J is TRBJ2-1 and V is TRBV6-1, with 9 bases that match TRBD1. V lost 7 bases to trimming and J lost 7 bases; unmatched junction nucleotides: 11. The germline V gene has CDR1 MNHNS and CDR2 SASEGT. The CDR3 spans 15 residues.

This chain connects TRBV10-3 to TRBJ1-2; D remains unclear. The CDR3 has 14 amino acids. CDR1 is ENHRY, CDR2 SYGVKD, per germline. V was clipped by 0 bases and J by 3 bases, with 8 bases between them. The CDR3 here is CAISESGRDYGYTF. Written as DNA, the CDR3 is TGTGCCATCAGTGAGTCGGGCCGCGACTATGGCTACACCTTC.